The 22 T cell receptor beta chains in this list originate from one sample, sequenced in a study of blood T cell repertoires in COVID-19. This table comes from immunoSEQ multiplex PCR, and its TCRdb copy is limited to in-frame clones, with some not included. The sample holds about 130,000 clones, around 76% seen once. Sequencing was performed on peripheral blood. These receptors were taken from a man in his 60s with acute or convalescent COVID-19.

This chain's CDR3 is CASTPGGMNTEAFF. The CDR3 DNA follows: TGTGCCAGCACGCCAGGGGGAATGAACACTGAAGCTTTCTTT. This chain connects TRBV28 to TRBJ1-1; the match to TRBD1 covers 7 bases. The CDR3 consists of 14 residues. The junction had 5 bases not matched to a gene; V was cut back by 7 bases and J by 0 bases. CDR1 and CDR2 from the germline V gene are MDHEN and SYDVKM.

This chain connects TRBV7-9 to TRBJ1-2; possible D gene TRBD1, 6 bases. Germline V gene sequence: CDR1 SEHNR, CDR2 FQNEAQ (reference sequence). The CDR3 has 15 residues. The germline V and J ends were trimmed by 1 base and 4 bases, with 13 bases remaining between them. CDR3 DNA: TGTGCCAGCAGCTTAGAGATGTCAGGGGTCTATGGCTACACCTTC. As protein: CASSLEMSGVYGYTF.

This chain joins TRBV19 and TRBJ1-1; the match to TRBD1 covers 7 bases. There are 14 residues in the CDR3. Germline CDR1 and CDR2: LNHDA and SQIVND (reference sequence). The ends lost 7 bases at V and 5 bases at J; junction bases unmatched: 10. The CDR3 protein is CASTYTGAWTEAFF. CDR3 coding DNA: TGTGCCAGTACTTATACAGGGGCCTGGACTGAAGCTTTCTTT.

For the CDR3, the DNA is TGTGCCAGCAGCGAGGGACTAGCGGGGCCCCACGAGCAGTACTTC. This gives the protein CASSEGLAGPHEQYF. The gene calls are TRBV9 and TRBJ2-7, with TRBD2 identical over 13 bases. V shed 3 bases, J shed 5 bases, and the junction held 5 bases outside the gene matches. Germline V gene sequence: CDR1 SGDLS, CDR2 YYNGEE. The CDR3 contains 15 residues.

The rearrangement joins TRBV28 to TRBJ1-6; the D gene is possibly TRBD1 (6 bases). CDR3 length equals 16 residues. In germline, CDR1 is MDHEN, CDR2 SYDVKM. Trimming took 6 bases from V and 5 from J, leaving 17 bases between them. The CDR3 bases are TGTGCCAGCAGGCCCGGAGGGGGGGTGAATAATTCACCCCTCCACTTT. Amino acid sequence: CASRPGGGVNNSPLHF. Complete variable domain (other parts from reference TRBV28 and TRBJ1-6): DVKVTQSSRYLVKRTGEKVFLECVQDMDHENMFWYRQDPGLGLRLIYFSYDVKMKEKGDIPEGYSVSREKKERFSLILESASTNQTSMYLCASRPGGGVNNSPLHFGNGTRLTVT.

This chain joins TRBV19 and TRBJ1-1; 7 bases are a match to TRBD1. Per the germline V gene, CDR1 is LNHDA and CDR2 is SQIVND (reference sequence). V lost 1 base and J lost 7; bases outside the gene matches: 12. CDR3 length equals 16 residues. The CDR3 loop reads CASSIVLGQGVGEAFF. The DNA for the CDR3 is TGTGCCAGTAGTATAGTTTTGGGCCAGGGGGTAGGTGAAGCTTTCTTT.

V is TRBV10-3 and J is TRBJ1-5; D is perhaps TRBD1 (5 bases). The CDR3 covers 15 residues. CDR1 and CDR2 (germline): ENHRY, SYGVKD. V lost 0 bases to trimming and J lost 3 bases, with 9 bases between them. As DNA, the CDR3 is TGTGCCATCAGTGAGTCGAAAGGGGCCAATCAGCCCCAGCATTTT. Its protein is CAISESKGANQPQHF.

The chain joins TRBV3-1 (or the pseudogene TRBV3-2) to TRBJ2-7, with 9 bases that match TRBD1. Germline-derived CDR1 and CDR2 are LGHDT and YNNKEL (reference sequence). The junction had 7 bases not matched to a gene; V was cut back by 1 base and J by 6 bases. There are 15 residues in the CDR3. DNA for the CDR3: TGTGCCAGCAGCCAAGCCTGGACAGGGGATAGCGAGCAGTACTTC. Encoded protein: CASSQAWTGDSEQYF.

The J gene is TRBJ2-3, the V gene TRBV5-5; D call uncertain. The V and J ends lost 4 bases and 6 bases respectively, with 9 bases between them. Germline lookup yields CDR1 SGHKS and CDR2 YYEKEE (reference sequence). The CDR3 consists of 12 residues. The CDR3 DNA follows: TGTGCCAGCAGCGTCCCAATTGATACGCAGTATTTT. The encoded protein is CASSVPIDTQYF.

The gene calls are TRBV5-1 and TRBJ1-2, with 7 nucleotides matching TRBD1. The V segment lost 5 bases and the J segment 8 bases; nucleotides outside the gene matches: 12. The CDR3 runs 14 residues. CDR1 and CDR2 from the germline V gene are SGHRS and YFSETQ. The CDR3 DNA follows: TGCGCCAGCAGAGGACAGGCCCAAAGGGAGGGCTACACCTTC. Translation: CASRGQAQREGYTF.

The rearrangement links TRBV15 to TRBJ2-1; 11 bases fit TRBD2. From germline, CDR1 is LNHNV and CDR2 YYDKDF (reference sequence). The J segment lost 8 bases and the V segment lost 3 bases, leaving 9 bases of the junction unmatched. CDR3 length: 16 residues. CDR3 amino acids: CATSRGSGRAADEQFF. DNA of the CDR3: TGTGCCACCAGCAGGGGTAGCGGGAGGGCCGCGGATGAGCAGTTCTTC.

CDR3 nucleotides: TGTGCCAGCAGTGAAGAAAATAGCGGGAGGGCGGTCGAGCAGTACTTC. Amino acids: CASSEENSGRAVEQYF. The chain has TRBV2 and TRBJ2-7; 11 bases are a match to TRBD2. From germline, CDR1 is SNHLY and CDR2 FYNNEI. V lost 1 base and J lost 6; bases outside the gene matches: 8. This CDR3 is built from 16 residues.

The chain combines TRBV5-1 with TRBJ1-2; D possibly corresponds to TRBD1 (5 bases). Germline CDR1 and CDR2: SGHRS and YFSETQ. V was clipped by 1 base and J by 5 bases, with 12 bases between them. This CDR3 has 14 residues. In DNA, the CDR3 is TGCGCCAGCAGCTTGCCAGGGTCCCGTTATGGCTACACCTTC. Translation: CASSLPGSRYGYTF.

This clone appeared once. The V gene is TRBV6-5, the J gene TRBJ1-3, with D unclear. Per germline, CDR1 MNHEY and CDR2 SVGAGI. This CDR3 spans 15 amino acids. Between the trimmed V and J ends, which lost 0 bases and 7 bases, there was a span of 13 bases. The CDR3 DNA follows: TGTGCCAGCAGTTACTCAGGTGAAAGAGGGAACACCATATATTTT. Its protein is CASSYSGERGNTIYF.

The chain links TRBV7-3 to TRBJ1-2, with D perhaps matching TRBD1 (5 bases). The CDR3 covers 13 residues. Germline V gives CDR1 SGHTA, CDR2 FQGTGA. Trimming took off 0 bases at V and 7 bases at J, with 9 bases between the two ends. The CDR3 coding sequence is TGTGCCAGCAGCTTAACTGGGACTTCTGGCTACACCTTC. It specifies CASSLTGTSGYTF.

Ten or more counts support this clone. The chain recombines TRBV2 with TRBJ1-1; 8 nucleotides match TRBD1. The CDR3 totals 13 residues. Trimming removed 6 bases from V and 4 bases from J; junction bases left unmatched: 4. The germline V gene encodes CDR1 SNHLY and CDR2 FYNNEI. The CDR3: CASRDRVGTEAFF. CDR3 nucleotides: TGTGCCAGCAGGGACAGGGTGGGCACTGAAGCTTTCTTT.

For the CDR3, the DNA is TGTGCCAGCAGGGGAGACAGGAGAGCGACTGAAGCTTTCTTT. Its translation is CASRGDRRATEAFF. The chain combines TRBV6-5 with TRBJ1-1; TRBD1 is a possible D gene (6 bases). Germline lookup yields CDR1 MNHEY and CDR2 SVGAGI. Trimming stripped 6 bases from V and 5 bases from J, with 16 bases between. CDR3 length: 14 amino acids.

The chain has TRBV7-9 and TRBJ2-4; D is perhaps TRBD2 (6 bases). The germline V gene has CDR1 SEHNR and CDR2 FQNEAQ (reference sequence). The CDR3 is 12 residues long. The ends were cut back, 5 bases at V and 6 bases at J, with 8 bases in the middle. For the CDR3, the DNA is TGTGCCAGCAGCACAGCGGGAAACATTCAGTACTTC. It yields the protein CASSTAGNIQYF.

V and J are TRBV24-1 and TRBJ1-5; TRBD1 agrees at 7 bases. J was trimmed by 7 bases and V by 8 bases; bases with no gene match: 7. The CDR3 is 13 amino acids. CDR1 and CDR2 (germline): KGHDR, SFDVKD. CDR3 nucleotide sequence: TGTGCCACCACCGGGGCAGGGGGACAGCCCCAGCATTTT. It is translated as CATTGAGGQPQHF.

The chain is built from TRBV24-1 and TRBJ2-5; TRBD1 is a possible D gene (6 bases). V was pared by 0 bases and J by 1 base, with 17 bases between. The CDR3 has 18 amino acids. Looked up from germline, CDR1 is KGHDR and CDR2 is SFDVKD. The CDR3 protein is CATSDLYASTGLQETQYF. The DNA for the CDR3 is TGTGCCACCAGTGATTTGTATGCTTCGACAGGACTCCAAGAGACCCAGTACTTC.

The V call is TRBV19, the J call TRBJ1-2, with a tentative D call TRBD1 (5 bases). CDR1 and CDR2 from the germline V gene are LNHDA and SQIVND (reference sequence). The V and J ends lost 6 bases and 4 bases respectively, with 12 bases between them. The length of the CDR3 is 13 residues. The CDR3 reads CASSLQGLYGYTF. The CDR3 bases are TGTGCCAGTAGCCTCCAGGGTCTCTATGGCTACACCTTC.

V is TRBV7-9 and J is TRBJ1-4; 7 bases map to TRBD1. V trimming: 2 bases; J trimming: 8 bases; junction bases outside the gene matches: 5. The CDR3 runs to 14 residues. The germline V gene has CDR1 SEHNR and CDR2 FQNEAQ (reference sequence). CDR3 residues: CASSLSRGLEKLFF. The DNA of the CDR3 is TGTGCCAGCAGCTTAAGTAGGGGGCTCGAAAAACTGTTTTTT.